This TCR beta chain stems from a study of cytomegalovirus exposure and HLA in healthy donors (dated by TCRdb to about 2017). About the full investigation: The 700 or so repertoires of the first cohort and the roughly 110 validation repertoires were produced on the same platform, according to a later analysis. A separate validation cohort of 100 to 150 different subjects was used in addition to the roughly 670-subject first cohort. To predict cytomegalovirus infection status, the study brought together high-throughput TCR immunosequencing, statistical association of individual TCRs with disease status, and machine learning. The study aimed to test whether cataloging public T cell receptors could reveal signatures of past pathogen exposure. What the study reported, not specific to this receptor: According to the authors, the approach could potentially be generalized to other disease states and immunological phenotypes. A total of 164 TCR beta chains were listed by the study as associated with cytomegalovirus. The classifier was reported to diagnose cytomegalovirus status with high specificity and sensitivity in both the original and validation cohorts. Most TCR sequences were seen in very few donors, while some public TCRs were found in many individuals. In a later analysis, TCRs clustered in the first cohort were found to also tend to co-occur in the roughly 130 validation repertoires, with 85% to 95% of cluster scores above 0. In vitro tests confirmed that a few of the cytomegalovirus-associated TCR beta chains recognize cytomegalovirus antigens. The validation cohort had no HLA typing available for a later analysis, so co-occurrence within that cohort was assessed over all 120 or so repertoires.

The library relied on the immunoSEQ multiplex PCR assay. Turning to the authors' computational methods: A statistical classification framework was built to diagnose cytomegalovirus status from the catalog of TCR beta chain sequences. In TCRdb, the immuneACCESS table is reduced to in-frame sequences with V and J assigned. These tables do not hold every clone; where another copy was compared, an unresolved V gene accounts for under half, and the others remain unexplained. V, J and clone size were drawn from that table, and D and trimming were deduced from the DNA. The sample table contains roughly 45,000 clones; only one count was recorded for around nine tenths of them. 5.6% of the sample lies in the top ten. This clone has just a few counts. Its antigen is currently not known. Per-base quality was not reported, and no clone a single base away is much larger than it. Per the germline V gene (reference sequence), LNHDA is the CDR1 and SQIVND is the CDR2. From the cysteine through the phenylalanine, the CDR3 covers 14 amino acids. CDR3 DNA only is kept here, 42 bases in frame from base 1. From V the trimming removes 5 bases and from J it removes 3 bases, while the gene matches leave 2 bases of the junction unaccounted for.

Separate from the approximately 730-subject first cohort, the validation cohort of 120 subjects was the group to which the donors belonged. Sample: PBMCs. The chain links TRBV19 with TRBJ2-1; TRBD2 aligns with 9 central bases. The receptor was isolated from a man between 18 and 29 years old in good health and CMV-seronegative. This receptor has the CDR3 CASSAGGIYNEQFF. DNA sequence: TGTGCCAGTAGTGCGGGGGGGATCTACAATGAGCAGTTCTTC.